This is a list of T cell receptor beta chains from one sample in a study of T cells after yellow fever vaccination. One entry per CDR3 protein, called by TCRdb with MiXCR from the 5' RACE reads. Seen here are 550,000 to 750,000 distinct CDR3 sequences, approximately 13% observed once, and the top ten hold around an eighth. The sample consisted of PBMCs, taken on the day of the yellow fever booster vaccination. These receptors were obtained from a man aged 25-45 years who received the YFV17D yellow fever vaccine. The CDR3 runs from the conserved cysteine through the conserved F or W. The D gene is left open where the match is weak. Size is stated for part of the rows, as once, few or many counts, or as a class when the clone is expanded.

D gene,V gene,clone size,J gene,CDR3 protein,CDR3 DNA
.,TRBV10-3,.,TRBJ2-3,CAISDPMTGTDTQYF,TGTGCCATCAGTGATCCAATGACAGGCACAGATACGCAGTATTTT
.,TRBV4-3,.,TRBJ2-2,CASSQEGLGEKFF,TGCGCCAGCAGCCAAGAAGGGCTGGGGGAGAAGTTTTTT
.,TRBV30,.,TRBJ1-3,CAWSVGQGSGNTIYF,TGTGCCTGGAGTGTAGGGCAGGGCTCTGGAAACACCATATATTTT
TRBD2,TRBV20-1,.,TRBJ2-3,CSAREREYADTQYF,TGCAGTGCTCGGGAGCGGGAGTATGCAGATACGCAGTATTTT
.,TRBV7-2,few,TRBJ2-3,CASSGDLDTQYF,TGTGCCAGCAGCGGGGATCTAGATACGCAGTATTTT
.,TRBV7-2,few,TRBJ2-7,CASSSTGTTYEQYF,TGTGCCAGCAGCAGCACCGGGACCACGTACGAGCAGTACTTC
TRBD1,TRBV12-3/TRBV12-4,.,TRBJ2-7,CASSLTGVRSYEQYF,TGTGCCAGCAGTCTAACAGGGGTTCGCTCCTACGAGCAGTACTTC
.,TRBV7-9,.,TRBJ2-7,CASSRGASSYEQYF,TGTGCCAGCAGTCGGGGGGCTAGCTCCTACGAGCAGTACTTC
TRBD1,TRBV5-1,few,TRBJ2-7,CASSSQTGHFDEQYF,TGCGCCAGCAGCTCTCAGACAGGGCATTTCGACGAGCAGTACTTC
.,TRBV5-1,.,TRBJ2-3,CASSLEQFTDTQYF,TGCGCCAGCAGCTTGGAACAGTTCACAGATACGCAGTATTTT
TRBD2,TRBV7-8,.,TRBJ2-1,CASSTRLAGEYEQFF,TGTGCCAGCAGCACAAGACTAGCGGGAGAGTATGAGCAGTTCTTC
.,TRBV5-1,few,TRBJ2-5,CASSFRGAHQETQYF,TGCGCCAGCAGCTTTCGCGGGGCGCACCAAGAGACCCAGTACTTC
.,TRBV7-9,few,TRBJ2-7,CASSLVSERDEQYF,TGTGCCAGCAGCTTAGTTTCAGAGCGGGACGAGCAGTACTTC
TRBD2,TRBV5-6,.,TRBJ2-2,CASSSRTSGRNTGELFF,TGTGCCAGCAGCTCGCGGACTAGCGGGCGGAACACCGGGGAGCTGTTTTTT
.,TRBV19,few,TRBJ2-3,CASSIDLSSVADTQYF,TGTGCCAGTAGTATAGATCTCTCTAGCGTGGCTGATACGCAGTATTTT
TRBD1,TRBV7-2,.,TRBJ2-3,CASSSPGQGFTDTQYF,TGTGCCAGCAGCTCCCCGGGACAGGGGTTCACAGATACGCAGTATTTT
TRBD2,TRBV5-1,.,TRBJ2-1,CASSPTSGSLEQFF,TGCGCCAGCAGCCCAACTAGCGGGAGCCTTGAGCAGTTCTTC
.,TRBV28,many,TRBJ1-1,CASSLKAEAFF,TGTGCCAGCAGTTTAAAGGCCGAAGCTTTCTTT
TRBD1,TRBV20-1,few,TRBJ2-5,CSAFAPQTGQGETQYF,TGCAGTGCTTTCGCCCCACAGACCGGACAGGGGGAGACCCAGTACTTC
.,TRBV12-3/TRBV12-4,few,TRBJ2-6,CASSIDPGPGANVLTF,TGTGCCAGCAGTATAGATCCGGGCCCTGGGGCCAACGTCCTGACTTTC
.,TRBV7-9,.,TRBJ2-3,CASSLRGPAGTQYF,TGTGCCAGCAGCTTAAGAGGACCCGCCGGTACGCAGTATTTT
.,TRBV21-1,few,TRBJ2-7,CASSNEPPEQYF,TGTGCCAGCAGCAATGAACCCCCCGAGCAGTACTTC
TRBD1,TRBV4-3,.,TRBJ2-1,CASSQLDRGGYNEQFF,TGCGCCAGCAGCCAACTTGACAGGGGGGGTTACAATGAGCAGTTCTTC
TRBD1,TRBV4-3,once,TRBJ2-7,CASSQVTGEIYEQYF,TGCGCCAGCAGCCAAGTAACAGGGGAGATCTACGAGCAGTACTTC
TRBD2,TRBV20-1,.,TRBJ2-7,CSARGSTSGYEQYF,TGCAGTGCTAGAGGATCAACTAGCGGTTACGAGCAGTACTTC
TRBD1,TRBV4-2,.,TRBJ2-7,CASSQDRGQGVIAYEQYF,TGTGCCAGCAGCCAAGATCGCGGGCAGGGGGTGATCGCGTACGAGCAGTACTTC
.,TRBV20-1,.,TRBJ2-5,CSPRRQETQYF,TGCAGCCCTCGTAGACAAGAGACCCAGTACTTC